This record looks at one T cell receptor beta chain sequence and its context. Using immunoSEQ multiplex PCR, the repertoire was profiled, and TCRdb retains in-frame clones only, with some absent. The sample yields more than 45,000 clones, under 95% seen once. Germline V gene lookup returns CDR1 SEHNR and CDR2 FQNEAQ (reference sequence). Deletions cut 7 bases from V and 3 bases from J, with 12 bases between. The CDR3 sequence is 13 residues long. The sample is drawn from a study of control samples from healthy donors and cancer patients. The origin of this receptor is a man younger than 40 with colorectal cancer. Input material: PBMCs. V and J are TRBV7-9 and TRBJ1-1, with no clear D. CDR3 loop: CASIRTVDTEAFF. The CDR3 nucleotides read TGTGCCAGCATCAGGACCGTTGACACTGAAGCTTTCTTT.